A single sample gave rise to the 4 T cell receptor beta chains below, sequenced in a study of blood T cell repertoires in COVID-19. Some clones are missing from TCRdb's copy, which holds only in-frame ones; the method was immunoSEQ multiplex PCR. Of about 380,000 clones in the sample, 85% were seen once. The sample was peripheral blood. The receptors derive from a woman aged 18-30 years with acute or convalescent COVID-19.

The CDR3 reads CASQDTKSGSYEQYF. CDR3 bases: TGTGCCAGCCAAGATACGAAATCCGGGAGCTACGAGCAGTACTTC. The chain has TRBV7-8 and TRBJ2-7; tentatively, D is TRBD2 (6 bases). The length of the CDR3 is 15 residues. Looked up from germline, CDR1 is SGHVS and CDR2 is FQNEAQ. V was cut by 8 bases and J by 3 bases, with 20 bases left in between.

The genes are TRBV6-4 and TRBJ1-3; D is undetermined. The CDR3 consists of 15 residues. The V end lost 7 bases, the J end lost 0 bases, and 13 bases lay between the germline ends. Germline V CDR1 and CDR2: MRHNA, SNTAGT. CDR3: CASKTQSHSGNTIYF. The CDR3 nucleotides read TGTGCCAGCAAAACGCAGTCTCACTCTGGAAACACCATATATTTT.

The CDR3 DNA is TGTGCCAGTACCTGGCCGGGGACAGGGGCAGGAAACACCATATATTTT. Translating gives CASTWPGTGAGNTIYF. The V and J genes are TRBV19 and TRBJ1-3; 10 nucleotides align to TRBD1. In germline, CDR1 is LNHDA, CDR2 SQIVND (reference sequence). Unmatched junction bases numbered 10, after V lost 7 bases and J lost 4 bases. The CDR3 is made up of 16 amino acids.

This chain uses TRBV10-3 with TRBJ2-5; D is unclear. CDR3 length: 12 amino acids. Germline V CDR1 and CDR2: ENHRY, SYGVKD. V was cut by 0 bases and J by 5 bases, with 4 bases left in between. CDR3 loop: CAISESYETQYF. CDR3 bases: TGTGCCATCAGTGAGTCTTATGAGACCCAGTACTTC.